This entry describes one T cell receptor (beta chain). Its antigen is as yet unknown. TCRdb's copy holds only in-frame clones and misses some; the assay was immunoSEQ multiplex PCR. The data show about 680,000 clones, more than 80% seen once. The V gene's germline CDR1 is LNHDA and CDR2 SQIVND (reference sequence). Trimming removed 2 bases from V and 4 bases from J; junction bases left unmatched: 3. The CDR3 is 15 residues long. This sample is part of a study of Ad26.COV2.S vaccination and SARS-CoV-2 variants. Study as a whole: Intramuscular Ad26.COV2.S doses were given once or twice, 56 days apart.

Treatment defined: roughly 20 received Ad26.COV2.S at low or high dose, single or two shots; 5 received placebo; per-sample allocation not given. At day 63 after the first vaccine or placebo injection, samples were drawn. Vaccine was an Ad26 vector expressing Wuhan-strain SARS-CoV-2 spike. Study conclusions and caveats: It was reported that spike-specific CD8+ and CD4+ T cell responses were substantially broad after vaccination.

This TCR derives from a person aged 18 to 65 who received the Ad26.COV2.S COVID-19 vaccine or a placebo. The chain uses TRBV19 and TRBJ2-2; TRBD2 matches 8 bases. The sequencing here drew on peripheral blood, taken in a trial of Ad26.COV2.S vaccine versus placebo. The CDR3 protein is CASSILAGPTGELFF. The CDR3 region has the DNA TGTGCCAGTAGTATACTAGCGGGCCCCACCGGGGAGCTGTTTTTT. Full variable domain (outside the CDR3, taken from reference TRBV19 and TRBJ2-2): DGGITQSPKYLFRKEGQNVTLSCEQNLNHDAMYWYRQDPGQGLRLIYYSQIVNDFQKGDIAEGYSVSREKKESFPLTVTSAQKNPTAFYLCASSILAGPTGELFFGEGSRLTVL.